A selection of T cell receptor beta chains follows, all from one sample in a study of control samples from healthy donors and cancer patients. The protocol was immunoSEQ multiplex PCR, while the TCRdb copy is restricted to in-frame clones and leaves out a portion. This table has some 65,000 clones, about four fifths appearing once. Sequencing used PBMCs. The receptors stem from a woman between 50 and 59 years old with lung cancer. Both conserved end residues are part of each CDR3. The order of the fields is CDR3 DNA, CDR3 protein, J gene, V gene, D gene, clone size. D genes are given only for firm matches. Clone size is not always given. Where it is, it says once, few, many or a class for expanded clones.

CDR3 DNA: TGTGCCACCAGTGATTTTCGGACAGGTTTCGGGGAGCTGTTTTTT; CDR3 protein: CATSDFRTGFGELFF; J gene: TRBJ2-2; V gene: TRBV24-1; D gene: TRBD1; clone size: .
CDR3 DNA: TGTGCCAGCAGCCTACCGGGCATCAATGAGCAGTTCTTC; CDR3 protein: CASSLPGINEQFF; J gene: TRBJ2-1; V gene: TRBV11-2; D gene: .; clone size: .
CDR3 DNA: TGTGCCTGGAGTGTACGGGTCGGGACAGGGGCGACAGATACGCAGTATTTT; CDR3 protein: CAWSVRVGTGATDTQYF; J gene: TRBJ2-3; V gene: TRBV30; D gene: TRBD1; clone size: .
CDR3 DNA: TGTGCCAGCAGCTTACACAGGGCGGACGGCTACACCTTC; CDR3 protein: CASSLHRADGYTF; J gene: TRBJ1-2; V gene: TRBV7-9; D gene: .; clone size: .
CDR3 DNA: TGTGCCAGCAGCCAAGATTATGGGACGGCAACTAATGAAAAACTGTTTTTT; CDR3 protein: CASSQDYGTATNEKLFF; J gene: TRBJ1-4; V gene: TRBV4-2; D gene: .; clone size: .
CDR3 DNA: TGTGCCAGCAGCCCGGGACTACAAGAGACCCAGTACTTC; CDR3 protein: CASSPGLQETQYF; J gene: TRBJ2-5; V gene: TRBV12-3/TRBV12-4; D gene: TRBD2; clone size: .
CDR3 DNA: TGTGCCAGCGGATCCGCGGCTTACTATGGCTACACCTTC; CDR3 protein: CASGSAAYYGYTF; J gene: TRBJ1-2; V gene: TRBV6-5; D gene: .; clone size: .
CDR3 DNA: TGTGCCAGCAGTCCTGGATGGGCGAAGGGTGAAAAACTGTTTTTT; CDR3 protein: CASSPGWAKGEKLFF; J gene: TRBJ1-4; V gene: TRBV28; D gene: .; clone size: .
CDR3 DNA: TGCGCCAGCAGCTTGGGGGAGCTGACAATTAACTATGGCTACACCTTC; CDR3 protein: CASSLGELTINYGYTF; J gene: TRBJ1-2; V gene: TRBV5-1; D gene: .; clone size: .
CDR3 DNA: TGTGCCAGCTCACCCCGTCCCGACAGGATTCTCTACGAGCAGTACTTC; CDR3 protein: CASSPRPDRILYEQYF; J gene: TRBJ2-7; V gene: TRBV18; D gene: .; clone size: .
CDR3 DNA: TGTGCCAGCAGTCTTCAACTATACACAGATACGCAGTATTTT; CDR3 protein: CASSLQLYTDTQYF; J gene: TRBJ2-3; V gene: TRBV28; D gene: .; clone size: .
CDR3 DNA: TGTGCCAGCATGGATGGGTATTCCTATAATTCACCCCTCCACTTT; CDR3 protein: CASMDGYSYNSPLHF; J gene: TRBJ1-6; V gene: TRBV25-1; D gene: .; clone size: once
CDR3 DNA: TGTGCCAGCAGTTACGACGGGGACACTGAAGCTTTCTTT; CDR3 protein: CASSYDGDTEAFF; J gene: TRBJ1-1; V gene: TRBV6-5; D gene: .; clone size: .
CDR3 DNA: TGCGCCAGCAGCTGGACAGGGCCCGCGAACACCGGGGAGCTGTTTTTT; CDR3 protein: CASSWTGPANTGELFF; J gene: TRBJ2-2; V gene: TRBV5-1; D gene: TRBD1; clone size: .
CDR3 DNA: TGTGCCAGTAGTCCCCGGGACAGGGCGTATGGCTACACCTTC; CDR3 protein: CASSPRDRAYGYTF; J gene: TRBJ1-2; V gene: TRBV19; D gene: TRBD1; clone size: .
CDR3 DNA: TGCAGTGCTGAGAATCAAGAGACCCAGTACTTC; CDR3 protein: CSAENQETQYF; J gene: TRBJ2-5; V gene: TRBV20-1; D gene: .; clone size: .
CDR3 DNA: TGTGCCAGCAGCCTGGGACAGGGGATTAGAGAGACCCAGTACTTC; CDR3 protein: CASSLGQGIRETQYF; J gene: TRBJ2-5; V gene: TRBV11-2; D gene: TRBD1; clone size: .
CDR3 DNA: TGTGCCAGCAGCTTAGAGGGGGGCAATCAGCCCCAGCATTTT; CDR3 protein: CASSLEGGNQPQHF; J gene: TRBJ1-5; V gene: TRBV7-2; D gene: .; clone size: .
CDR3 DNA: TGTGCCACTAAAGTGGGTGACTTCACTGAAGCTTTCTTT; CDR3 protein: CATKVGDFTEAFF; J gene: TRBJ1-1; V gene: TRBV12-3/TRBV12-4; D gene: .; clone size: .
CDR3 DNA: TGTGCCAGCAGTCCTCTCGGACAGTCCTACGAGCAGTACTTC; CDR3 protein: CASSPLGQSYEQYF; J gene: TRBJ2-7; V gene: TRBV6-5; D gene: .; clone size: .
CDR3 DNA: TGTGCCAGCAGCAAGGCCCTGGGGGGGGCCAGGGTGAATGAGCAGTTCTTC; CDR3 protein: CASSKALGGARVNEQFF; J gene: TRBJ2-1; V gene: TRBV21-1; D gene: .; clone size: .